These 23 T cell receptor beta chains share one sample of origin, sequenced in a study of OX40 agonist ivuxolimab in advanced cancers. Method: immunoSEQ multiplex PCR; TCRdb's copy keeps in-frame clones and lacks some. The repertoire consists of tens of thousands of clones, with more than 80% occurring once and the leading ten covering 0.85% to 1%. The specimen was CD4+ or CD8+ T cells sorted from blood, collected in a trial of the OX40 agonist ivuxolimab. The receptors come from an adult with an advanced solid tumor such as melanoma, head and neck, liver or kidney cancer.

The chain couples TRBV2 to TRBJ1-4, with D perhaps matching TRBD1 (6 bases). CDR3 length equals 16 residues. V was shortened by 2 bases and J by 3 bases, with 13 bases between the two germline ends. The germline V gene has CDR1 SNHLY and CDR2 FYNNEI. The CDR3 bases are TGTGCCAGCAGTGAAACCCGGACAGAATCTAATGAAAAACTGTTTTTT. Protein: CASSETRTESNEKLFF.

This clone has only one observation. The chain couples TRBV25-1 to TRBJ2-5, with D perhaps TRBD1 (7 bases). V gave up 2 bases and J gave up 5 bases, with 21 bases separating them. Looked up from germline, CDR1 is MGHDK and CDR2 is SYGVNS. The CDR3 runs 17 residues. The CDR3 reads CASSERQGRSGGETQYF. CDR3 DNA: TGTGCCAGCAGTGAACGACAGGGCCGATCAGGAGGGGAGACCCAGTACTTC.

The chain recombines TRBV5-1 with TRBJ2-5, with D perhaps given as TRBD1 or TRBD2 (5 bases each). CDR3 length: 15 amino acids. Germline V gene data show CDR1 as SGHRS and CDR2 as YFSETQ. With 3 bases removed from V and 4 bases from J, the gap between germline ends came to 16 bases. CDR3 DNA sequence: TGCGCCAGCAGCTCGCTTCGGGGCACCGGAGAGACCCAGTACTTC. Protein: CASSSLRGTGETQYF.

The chain couples TRBV18 to TRBJ2-7, with TRBD2 identical over 12 bases. The V gene's germline CDR1 is KGHSH and CDR2 LQKENI. The CDR3 covers 16 residues. Trimming took 5 bases from V and 3 from J; bases not matched to a gene: 8. The CDR3 bases are TGTGCCAGCTCATCTAGCGGGGGGGCCCCAGGCTACGAGCAGTACTTC. This codes for CASSSSGGAPGYEQYF.

The chain combines TRBV6-1 with TRBJ1-3; no clear D gene. The CDR3 is 11 amino acids. In germline, CDR1 is MNHNS, CDR2 SASEGT. V was trimmed by 6 bases and J by 4 bases, leaving 4 bases between them. CDR3 loop: CASSLGNTIYF. CDR3 coding DNA: TGTGCCAGCAGCCTAGGAAACACCATATATTTT.

The chain uses TRBV5-4 and TRBJ1-1; 7 nucleotides line up with TRBD1. The germline V gene has CDR1 SGHNT and CDR2 YYREEE (reference sequence). This CDR3 spans 13 amino acids. Trimming at V came to 0 bases and at J to 11 bases, leaving 7 bases not matched to a gene. DNA for the CDR3: TGTGCCAGCAGCTTGGAGAGGCAGGGGGGGGCTTTCTTT. As protein: CASSLERQGGAFF.

This sequence joins TRBV11-3 and TRBJ2-7; D may be TRBD2 (5 bases). The CDR3 spans 16 residues. The germline V and J ends were trimmed by 5 bases and 9 bases, with 26 bases remaining between them. CDR1 SGHNT and CDR2 YENEEA come from the germline V gene. CDR3 sequence reads: CASSPLSSAPAWGQYF. In DNA, the CDR3 is TGTGCCAGCAGCCCTTTGAGTAGCGCACCCGCCTGGGGGCAGTACTTC.

The J gene is TRBJ2-5, the V gene TRBV9; the match to TRBD2 covers 10 bases. With V trimmed by 0 bases and J by 5 bases, 7 bases remained unmatched. The CDR3 is 16 amino acids. CDR1 and CDR2 (germline): SGDLS, YYNGEE. CDR3 bases: TGTGCCAGCAGCGTAGTGGCTAGCGGGAGTGGGGAGACCCAGTACTTC. Its protein is CASSVVASGSGETQYF.

The rearrangement uses TRBV7-9 and TRBJ2-1; the D gene is possibly TRBD1 (5 bases). The CDR3 consists of 15 residues. V shed 2 bases and J shed 0 bases, with 8 bases lying between them. CDR1 SEHNR and CDR2 FQNEAQ come from the germline V gene (reference sequence). The CDR3 coding sequence is TGTGCCAGCAGCTTACAGGGTAGCTCCTACAATGAGCAGTTCTTC. Its translation: CASSLQGSSYNEQFF.

In its sample, this clone was seen once. The chain couples TRBV2 to TRBJ1-4; TRBD1 aligns across 7 bases. This CDR3 is built from 15 residues. V shed 7 bases, J shed 3 bases, and the junction held 8 bases outside the gene matches. Germline CDR1 and CDR2: SNHLY and FYNNEI. The chain's CDR3 is CASMMQGVPNEKLFF. The CDR3 DNA is TGTGCCAGCATGATGCAGGGGGTACCTAATGAAAAACTGTTTTTT.

The chain is built from TRBV7-2 and TRBJ2-4, with D possibly being TRBD1 or TRBD2 (5 bases each). With 6 bases removed from V and 5 bases from J, the gap between germline ends came to 14 bases. The CDR3 contains 14 residues. The germline gives CDR1 SGHTA, CDR2 FQGNSA. CDR3 sequence (DNA): TGTGCCAGCAGACAAGGTCGGGGACAAAACATTCAGTACTTC. Its translation: CASRQGRGQNIQYF. Full variable domain (missing parts from reference TRBV7-2 and TRBJ2-4): GAGVSQSPSNKVTEKGKDVELRCDPISGHTALYWYRQSLGQGLEFLIYFQGNSAPDKSGLPSDRFSAERTGGSVSTLTIQRTQQEDSAVYLCASRQGRGQNIQYFGAGTRLSVL.

The V call is TRBV9, the J call TRBJ2-3, with TRBD2 identical over 7 bases. This CDR3 is 17 amino acids long. Trimming cost V 0 bases and J 2 bases; bases outside gene matches: 9. CDR1 SGDLS and CDR2 YYNGEE come from the germline V gene. The CDR3 loop reads CASSVGAGQGFTDTQYF. The CDR3 DNA sequence: TGTGCCAGCAGCGTAGGAGCGGGGCAGGGTTTCACAGATACGCAGTATTTT. The full variable domain, rest sourced from reference TRBV9 and TRBJ2-3, is DSGVTQTPKHLITATGQRVTLRCSPRSGDLSVYWYQQSLDQGLQFLIQYYNGEERAKGNILERFSAQQFPDLHSELNLSSLELGDSALYFCASSVGAGQGFTDTQYFGPGTRLTVL.

V usage is TRBV5-6 and J usage is TRBJ1-5, with TRBD1 matching over 11 bases. Unmatched junction bases numbered 4, after V lost 4 bases and J lost 4 bases. The CDR3 is 15 residues long. The germline V gene has CDR1 SGHDT and CDR2 YYEEEE. CDR3 residues: CASSLGQGANQPQHF. In DNA, the CDR3 is TGTGCCAGCAGCCTCGGACAGGGGGCGAATCAGCCCCAGCATTTT.

The genes are TRBV23-1 and TRBJ2-5; 11 bases fit TRBD2. TRBV23-1 is classed as an ORF, of uncertain function. The V gene end was trimmed by 1 base and the J gene end by 2 bases; junction bases not matched to a gene: 18. The CDR3 contains 21 residues. The CDR3: CASSQLSRTGIAGGPQETQYF. CDR3 nucleotide sequence: TGCGCCAGCAGTCAATTATCTCGGACAGGGATAGCGGGGGGGCCTCAAGAGACCCAGTACTTC.

V is TRBV6-6 and J is TRBJ2-1, with 7 bases identical to TRBD1. The CDR3 spans 16 residues. Germline CDR1 is MNHNY and CDR2 is SVGAGI (reference sequence). Unmatched junction bases numbered 9, after V lost 7 bases and J lost 0 bases. CDR3 region: CASTGQAHSSYNEQFF. As DNA, the CDR3 is TGTGCCAGCACAGGACAGGCGCATAGCTCCTACAATGAGCAGTTCTTC.

The CDR3 region is CASRAGGTFYEQYF. In DNA form, the CDR3 reads TGTGCCAGCCGAGCGGGAGGGACCTTCTACGAGCAGTACTTC. The genes are TRBV27 and TRBJ2-7, with 10 bases fitting TRBD2. The germline V gene encodes CDR1 MNHEY and CDR2 SMNVEV (reference sequence). This CDR3 spans 14 amino acids. Trimming removed 8 bases from V and 3 bases from J; junction bases left unmatched: 7.

The chain couples TRBV6-5 to TRBJ2-5; D perhaps matches TRBD2 (7 bases). The CDR3 totals 15 residues. V was pared by 8 bases and J by 5 bases, with 21 bases between. The germline CDR1 and CDR2 sequences are MNHEY and SVGAGI. This CDR3 reads CASASGGAGEETQYF. In DNA, the CDR3 is TGTGCCAGCGCCTCTGGGGGGGCAGGGGAGGAGACCCAGTACTTC.

This chain joins TRBV6-5 and TRBJ1-2, with a tentative D call TRBD1 (5 bases). V lost 0 bases and J lost 0, with 8 bases in between. CDR1 is MNHEY and CDR2 is SVGAGI in the germline V gene. The CDR3 length is 15 residues. The CDR3 DNA reads as TGTGCCAGCAGTTACTCGAGGGGAGCTAACTATGGCTACACCTTC. It yields the protein CASSYSRGANYGYTF.

The chain carries TRBV18 and TRBJ2-1; no clear D gene. The length of the CDR3 is 15 residues. CDR1 is KGHSH and CDR2 is LQKENI in the germline V gene. Between the trimmed V and J ends, which lost 1 base and 7 bases, there was a span of 14 bases. CDR3 nucleotides: TGTGCCAGCTCACCACGAGGAGACACCCAGAATGAGCAGTTCTTC. This gives the protein CASSPRGDTQNEQFF. Supplemented by reference TRBV18 and TRBJ2-1, the full variable domain reads NAGVMQNPRHLVRRRGQEARLRCSPMKGHSHVYWYRQLPEEGLKFMVYLQKENIIDESGMPKERFSAEFPKEGPSILRIQQVVRGDSAAYFCASSPRGDTQNEQFFGPGTRLTVL.

The sample holds one count of this clone. Without the conserved terminal phenylalanine or tryptophan, this CDR3 likely stems from a read error. The J gene is TRBJ1-5, the V gene TRBV18, with D tentatively TRBD1 (5 bases). Trimming took off 6 bases at V and 1 base at J, with 7 bases between the two ends. There are 13 residues in the CDR3. Germline CDR1 KGHSH, CDR2 LQKENI. The CDR3 bases are TGTGCCAGCTCCGGGGACAGCAATCAGCCCCAGCATTCT. Protein: CASSGDSNQPQHS.

The chain combines TRBV19 with TRBJ1-3; the D is unclear. The CDR3 is 14 amino acids. Germline CDR1 reads LNHDA; CDR2 reads SQIVND (reference sequence). V was cut by 1 base and J by 2 bases, with 6 bases left in between. The CDR3 loop reads CASSIGPAGNTIYF. CDR3 nucleotides: TGTGCCAGTAGTATAGGCCCGGCTGGAAACACCATATATTTT.

For the CDR3, the DNA is TGTGCCAGCAGCGTACGGACGGGGTCCTACAATGAGCAGTTCTTC. This codes for CASSVRTGSYNEQFF. The chain carries TRBV9 and TRBJ2-1, with D possibly TRBD2 on 5 matching bases. V shed 1 base and J shed 1 base, with 9 bases lying between them. Germline loops: CDR1 SGDLS, CDR2 YYNGEE. This CDR3 is 15 amino acids long.

The chain links TRBV12-5 to TRBJ2-7, with 8 nucleotides matching TRBD2. The CDR3 loop spans 15 amino acids. J gave up 2 bases and V 4 bases, and 7 bases lay outside the gene matches. Germline V gene data show CDR1 as LGHNT and CDR2 as FRNRAP. The CDR3 DNA is TGTGCTAGTGGTTCACCAGCGGGAGAGCCCTACGAGCAGTACTTC. This translates into CASGSPAGEPYEQYF. Variable domain in full (rest from reference TRBV12-5 and TRBJ2-7): DARVTQTPRHKVTEMGQEVTMRCQPILGHNTVFWYRQTMMQGLELLAYFRNRAPLDDSGMPKDRFSAEMPDATLATLKIQPSEPRDSAVYFCASGSPAGEPYEQYFGPGTRLTVT.